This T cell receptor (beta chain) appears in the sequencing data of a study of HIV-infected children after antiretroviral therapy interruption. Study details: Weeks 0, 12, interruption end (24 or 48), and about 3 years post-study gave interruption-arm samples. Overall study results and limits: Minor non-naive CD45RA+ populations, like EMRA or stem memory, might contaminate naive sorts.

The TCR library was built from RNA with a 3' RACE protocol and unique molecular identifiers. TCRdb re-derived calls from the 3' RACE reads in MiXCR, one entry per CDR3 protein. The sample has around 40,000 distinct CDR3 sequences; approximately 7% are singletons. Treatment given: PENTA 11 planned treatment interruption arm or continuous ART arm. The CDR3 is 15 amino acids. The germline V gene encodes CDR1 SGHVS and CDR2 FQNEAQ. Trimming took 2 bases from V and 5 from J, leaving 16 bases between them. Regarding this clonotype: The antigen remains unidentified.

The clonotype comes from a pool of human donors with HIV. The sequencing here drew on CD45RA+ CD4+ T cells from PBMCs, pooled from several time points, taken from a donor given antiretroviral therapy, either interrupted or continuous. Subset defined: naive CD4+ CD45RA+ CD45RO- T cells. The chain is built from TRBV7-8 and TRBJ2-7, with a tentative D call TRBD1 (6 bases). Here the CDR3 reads CASSLSAQGYDEQYF. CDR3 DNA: TGTGCCAGCAGCTTAAGTGCCCAGGGGTACGACGAGCAGTACTTC.